The 2 T cell receptor beta chains presented below share a single source sample, sequenced in a study of T cell repertoires in cytomegalovirus infection. No antigen has been assigned to these receptors. TCRdb reanalysed the reads using MiXCR and keeps one entry per CDR3 protein. Seen here are some 270,000 distinct CDR3 sequences, less than 25% observed once, and the top ten hold approximately 19%. The source material was cultured PBMCs, sampled from culture after CMV antigen stimulation. Every receptor here comes from a human donor in good health (CMV status not recorded). Some clones in this sample may be carry-over from other donors' samples.

This clonotype turned up a few times. The rearrangement joins TRBV5-5 to TRBJ2-2; D is undetermined. The CDR3 extends over 13 amino acids. V was trimmed by 6 bases and J by 4 bases, leaving 10 bases between them. Per the germline V gene, CDR1 is SGHKS and CDR2 is YYEKEE (reference sequence). Here the CDR3 reads CASMRMGTGELFF. Written as DNA, the CDR3 is TGTGCCAGCATGAGGATGGGCACCGGGGAGCTGTTTTTT.

This clonotype turned up a few times. The chain combines TRBV7-9 with TRBJ2-7; 8 bases are shared with TRBD1. The length of the CDR3 is 13 residues. Germline V gene sequence: CDR1 SEHNR, CDR2 FQNEAQ (reference sequence). V lost 3 bases, J lost 5 bases, and 3 bases stayed unmatched. The CDR3 sequence is CASSFEDRDEQYV. CDR3 coding DNA: TGTGCCAGCAGCTTTGAGGACAGGGACGAGCAGTACGTC.